This T cell receptor beta chain was sequenced for a study of shared clonotypes between healthy human individuals. Each subset's genomic DNA was split evenly across several immunoSEQ plates. Profiled with immunoSEQ multiplex PCR; TCRdb holds only in-frame clones, not every one. This sample has 450,000 to 650,000 clones, with around 78% found just once. Trimming took off 0 bases at V and 4 bases at J, with 13 bases between the two ends. Germline values: CDR1 SGHRS, CDR2 YFSETQ. The CDR3 is made up of 15 amino acids. In regard to this clone: Its antigen remains unknown.

Study-wide results and caveats: Sampling included only blood; tissue repertoires likely differ.

The sample consisted of PBMCs. The V gene is TRBV5-1, the J gene TRBJ1-1; D call uncertain. This TCR came from a middle-aged woman in good health. Some clones in this sample may be carry-over from other donors' samples. The CDR3 region is CASSLGPGGVTEAFF. In DNA, the CDR3 is TGCGCCAGCAGCTTGGGTCCCGGAGGAGTCACTGAAGCTTTCTTT.